This T cell receptor beta chain came from a study of T cell responses to AZD1222 COVID-19 vaccine. On the study more broadly: Analyses pooled second doses at about 4 or about 12 weeks. Regarding the study as a whole: The study reported that nearly half of spike-specific TCRs target unmutated variant regions. Baseline seropositivity occurred in only six or seven AZD1222 recipients.

As concerns this clone: Its antigen is currently unknown.

The germline V gene has CDR1 LGHNA and CDR2 YNFKEQ. The CDR3 covers 14 residues. Trimming pared 5 bases from V and 10 bases from J, leaving 17 bases between. Repertoires were generated with immunoSEQ multiplex PCR, while TCRdb's copy carries only in-frame clones and drops some. The sample lists approximately 100,000 clones; around nine tenths were seen once. Source: peripheral blood, taken on day 0 of AZD1222 vaccination. The sequence was obtained from an adult in good health. The V gene is TRBV4-2, the J gene TRBJ2-2, with a possible D match to TRBD1 (6 bases). The CDR3 sequence is CASSKQTGSQELFF. CDR3 DNA sequence: TGTGCCAGCAGCAAACAGACAGGAAGTCAGGAGCTGTTTTTT.